Below are 14 T cell receptor beta chains sequenced from a single sample in a study of shared clonotypes between healthy human individuals. TCRdb's copy holds only in-frame clones and misses some; the assay was immunoSEQ multiplex PCR. The data contain fewer than 1.8 million clones, 97% to 99% of them singletons. Material for sequencing was naive CD4+ T cells sorted from blood. This sample's subset: CD45RA+ positively selected. These receptors were obtained from a young man in good health.

The chain recombines TRBV7-2 with TRBJ1-5, with D hard to call. The CDR3 is 14 residues long. Deletions cut 3 bases from V and 3 bases from J, with 9 bases between. In germline, CDR1 is SGHTA, CDR2 FQGNSA. As DNA, the CDR3 is TGTGCCAGCAGCTTGGCAAGGTCCAATCAGCCCCAGCATTTT. Translation: CASSLARSNQPQHF. Looking up the rest from reference TRBV7-2 and TRBJ1-5 gives the full variable domain: GAGVSQSPSNKVTEKGKDVELRCDPISGHTALYWYRQSLGQGLEFLIYFQGNSAPDKSGLPSDRFSAERTGGSVSTLTIQRTQQEDSAVYLCASSLARSNQPQHFGDGTRLSIL.

The chain couples TRBV12-5 to TRBJ1-2; D is possibly TRBD1 (5 bases). The V gene's germline CDR1 is LGHNT and CDR2 FRNRAP. The CDR3 loop spans 16 amino acids. The ends were cut back, 1 base at V and 4 bases at J, with 16 bases in the middle. CDR3 loop: CASGLALGDSGYGYTF. In DNA, the CDR3 is TGTGCTAGTGGTTTGGCCCTTGGTGACAGCGGCTATGGCTACACCTTC.

The CDR3 DNA reads TGTGCCAGCAGCTTAGCTCTTCGGGACAATGAGCAGTTCTTC. Translated: CASSLALRDNEQFF. The V gene is TRBV11-2, the J gene TRBJ2-1, with D hard to call. The germline CDR1 and CDR2 sequences are SGHAT and FQNNGV. The germline V and J ends were trimmed by 1 base and 5 bases, with 9 bases remaining between them. This CDR3 region has 14 residues.

The CDR3 spells CASSIPTGSGANVLTF. In DNA, the CDR3 is TGTGCCAGTAGTATACCGACGGGATCTGGGGCCAACGTCCTGACTTTC. The gene calls are TRBV19 and TRBJ2-6, with D perhaps TRBD2 (5 bases). The V gene lost 2 bases and the J gene lost 1 base, with 9 bases spanning the gap. The CDR3 runs to 16 residues. Per germline, CDR1 LNHDA and CDR2 SQIVND (reference sequence). Together with reference TRBV19 and TRBJ2-6, the CDR3 gives the full variable domain: DGGITQSPKYLFRKEGQNVTLSCEQNLNHDAMYWYRQDPGQGLRLIYYSQIVNDFQKGDIAEGYSVSREKKESFPLTVTSAQKNPTAFYLCASSIPTGSGANVLTFGAGSRLTVL.

The chain joins TRBV28 to TRBJ1-2; D is unresolved. The CDR3 length is 14 residues. V was shortened by 2 bases and J by 2 bases, with 9 bases between the two germline ends. Germline V gene sequence: CDR1 MDHEN, CDR2 SYDVKM. The CDR3 is CASSLAAWNYGYTF. In DNA, the CDR3 is TGTGCCAGCAGTTTAGCCGCTTGGAACTATGGCTACACCTTC.

The J gene is TRBJ2-5, the V gene TRBV28; D uncertain. The CDR3 is 12 residues long. The germline V and J ends were trimmed by 5 bases and 7 bases, with 11 bases remaining between them. CDR1 and CDR2 (germline): MDHEN, SYDVKM. The CDR3 protein is CASSLRRVTQYF. The CDR3 nucleotides read TGTGCCAGCAGTCTCCGTCGAGTGACCCAGTACTTC.

The CDR3 loop reads CAIEGLADNEQFF. The CDR3, as DNA: TGTGCCATCGAGGGACTAGCTGACAATGAGCAGTTCTTC. This rearrangement joins TRBV10-3 to TRBJ2-1, with 9 nucleotides matching TRBD2. Trimming cost V 8 bases and J 5 bases; bases outside gene matches: 4. Germline CDR1 is ENHRY and CDR2 is SYGVKD. The CDR3 is 13 amino acids.

The rearrangement links TRBV12-5 to TRBJ2-4, with D perhaps TRBD1 (6 bases). This CDR3 contains 15 residues. Germline values: CDR1 LGHNT, CDR2 FRNRAP. V lost 4 bases and J 2 bases, leaving 12 bases between the germline ends. DNA for the CDR3: TGTGCTAGTGGTTCGAACAGGGAATCCAAAAACATTCAGTACTTC. Encoded protein: CASGSNRESKNIQYF.

CDR3 sequence reads: CASSEVSAEAFF. The CDR3 DNA is TGTGCCAGCAGTGAAGTGAGCGCTGAAGCTTTCTTT. The V gene is TRBV2, the J gene TRBJ1-1; D not certain. The CDR3 consists of 12 residues. V was cut by 1 base and J by 6 bases, with 6 bases left in between. CDR1 and CDR2 from the germline V gene are SNHLY and FYNNEI.

The chain links TRBV6-6 to TRBJ2-1; the match to TRBD1 covers 10 bases. This CDR3 is built from 14 residues. Per the germline V gene, CDR1 is MNHNY and CDR2 is SVGAGI (reference sequence). Trimming removed 8 bases from V and 6 bases from J; junction bases left unmatched: 7. The CDR3 loop reads CASQGTGVGNEQFF. DNA of the CDR3: TGTGCCAGCCAGGGGACAGGGGTCGGCAATGAGCAGTTCTTC.

This chain joins TRBV2 and TRBJ2-7; TRBD1 aligns across 7 bases. J was trimmed by 1 base and V by 6 bases; bases with no gene match: 9. Germline loops: CDR1 SNHLY, CDR2 FYNNEI. The CDR3 totals 15 residues. Here the CDR3 reads CASRERTGDSYEQYF. The CDR3 DNA reads TGTGCCAGCAGAGAGCGGACAGGTGATTCCTACGAGCAGTACTTC.

V is TRBV5-8 and J is TRBJ1-2, with D possibly TRBD1 on 6 matching bases. The CDR3 has 19 residues. Germline values: CDR1 SGHTS, CDR2 YDEGEE. V was cut by 5 bases and J by 4 bases, with 30 bases left in between. CDR3 coding DNA: TGTGCCAGCAGGACTCCACTTTCACCGGGACACCGAACGGGCTATGGCTACACCTTC. Its protein is CASRTPLSPGHRTGYGYTF.

This chain uses TRBV7-2 with TRBJ2-1; D possibly matches TRBD1 or TRBD2 (6 bases each). CDR3 size: 15 residues. V was trimmed by 3 bases and J by 8 bases, leaving 17 bases between them. In germline, CDR1 is SGHTA, CDR2 FQGNSA. The CDR3 bases are TGTGCCAGCAGCTTCGTCTTTGGGGGCGGGGATGAGCAGTTCTTC. Translation gives CASSFVFGGGDEQFF.

For the CDR3, the DNA is TGTGCCAGCAGAGGACAGGGCCCGTACGAGCAGTACTTC. Translation: CASRGQGPYEQYF. This chain links TRBV28 with TRBJ2-7; 8 bases map to TRBD1. V dropped 6 bases and J dropped 4; count of bases not matched to a gene: 5. The CDR3 covers 13 residues. Germline V gene sequence: CDR1 MDHEN, CDR2 SYDVKM.